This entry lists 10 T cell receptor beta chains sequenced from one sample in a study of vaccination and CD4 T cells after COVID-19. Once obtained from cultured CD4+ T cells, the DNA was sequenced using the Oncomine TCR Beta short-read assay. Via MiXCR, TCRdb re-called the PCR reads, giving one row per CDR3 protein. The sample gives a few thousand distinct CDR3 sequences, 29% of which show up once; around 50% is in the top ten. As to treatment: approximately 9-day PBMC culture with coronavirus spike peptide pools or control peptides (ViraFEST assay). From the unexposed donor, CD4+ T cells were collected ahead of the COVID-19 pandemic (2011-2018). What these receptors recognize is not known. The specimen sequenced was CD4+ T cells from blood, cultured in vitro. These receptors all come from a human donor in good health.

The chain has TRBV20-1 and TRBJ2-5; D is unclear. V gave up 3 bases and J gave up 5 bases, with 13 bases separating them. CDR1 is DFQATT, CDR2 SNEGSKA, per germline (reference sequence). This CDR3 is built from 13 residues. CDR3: CSASVRGRETQYF. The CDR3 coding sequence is TGCAGTGCTAGTGTCCGAGGTCGGGAGACCCAGTACTTC.

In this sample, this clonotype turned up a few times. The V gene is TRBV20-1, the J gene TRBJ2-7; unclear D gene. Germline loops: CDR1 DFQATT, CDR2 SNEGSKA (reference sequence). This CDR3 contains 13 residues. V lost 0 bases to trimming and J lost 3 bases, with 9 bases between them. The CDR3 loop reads CSARDPGRYEQYF. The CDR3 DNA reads TGCAGTGCTAGAGATCCGGGCCGCTACGAGCAGTACTTC.

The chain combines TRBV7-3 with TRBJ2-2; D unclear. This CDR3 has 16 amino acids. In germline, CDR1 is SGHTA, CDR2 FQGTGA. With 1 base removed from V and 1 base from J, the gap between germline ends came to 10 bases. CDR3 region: CASSLRQVLNTGELFF. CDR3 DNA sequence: TGTGCCAGCAGCTTAAGGCAGGTGTTGAACACCGGGGAGCTGTTTTTT.

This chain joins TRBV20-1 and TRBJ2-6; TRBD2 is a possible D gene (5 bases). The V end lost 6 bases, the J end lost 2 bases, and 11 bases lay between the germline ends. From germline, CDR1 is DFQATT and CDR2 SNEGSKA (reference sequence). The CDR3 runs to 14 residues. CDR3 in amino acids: CSASTGTGANVLTF. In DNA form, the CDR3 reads TGCAGTGCCAGTACGGGGACTGGGGCCAACGTCCTGACTTTC.

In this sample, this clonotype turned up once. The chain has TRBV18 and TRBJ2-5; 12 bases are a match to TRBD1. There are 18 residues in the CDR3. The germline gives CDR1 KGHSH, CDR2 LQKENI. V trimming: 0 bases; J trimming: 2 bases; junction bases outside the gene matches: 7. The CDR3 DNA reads TGTGCCAGCTCACCACCCCGTGGGACAGGGGGCCTGCAAGAGACCCAGTACTTC. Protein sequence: CASSPPRGTGGLQETQYF.

CDR3: CASSPGGDEKLFF. CDR3 nucleotide sequence: TGTGCCAGCAGCCCCGGGGGGGATGAAAAACTGTTTTTT. The rearrangement joins TRBV7-9 to TRBJ1-4, with a tentative D call TRBD1 (5 bases). Germline CDR1 SEHNR, CDR2 FQNEAQ (reference sequence). The CDR3 spans 13 residues. Trimming removed 5 bases from V and 6 bases from J, with 10 bases in between.

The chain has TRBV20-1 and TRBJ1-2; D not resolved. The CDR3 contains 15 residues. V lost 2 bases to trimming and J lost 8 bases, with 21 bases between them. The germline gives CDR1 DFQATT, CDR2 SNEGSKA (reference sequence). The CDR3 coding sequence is TGCAGTGCTAGACTTAGTGGGCGGGGAGGCCGGGGCTACACCTTC. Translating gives CSARLSGRGGRGYTF.

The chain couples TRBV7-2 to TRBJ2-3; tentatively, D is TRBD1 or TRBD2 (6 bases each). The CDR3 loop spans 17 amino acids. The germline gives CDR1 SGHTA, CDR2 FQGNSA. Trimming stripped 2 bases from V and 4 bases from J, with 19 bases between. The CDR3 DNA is TGTGCCAGCAGCTTAAACCCCCCGGGGGCGTTCGCAGATACGCAGTATTTT. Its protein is CASSLNPPGAFADTQYF.

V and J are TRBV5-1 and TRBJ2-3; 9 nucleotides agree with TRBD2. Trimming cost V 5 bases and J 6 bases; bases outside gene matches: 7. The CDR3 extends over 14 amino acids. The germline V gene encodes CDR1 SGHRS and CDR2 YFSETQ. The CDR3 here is CASRSVAGVDTQYF. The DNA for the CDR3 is TGCGCCAGCAGGTCAGTAGCGGGAGTTGATACGCAGTATTTT.

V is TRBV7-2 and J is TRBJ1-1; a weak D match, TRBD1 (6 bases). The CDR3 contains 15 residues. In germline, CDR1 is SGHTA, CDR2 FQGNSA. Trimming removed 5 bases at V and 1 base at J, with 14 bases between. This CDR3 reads CASSPSGQPNTEAFF. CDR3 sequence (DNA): TGTGCCAGCAGCCCAAGCGGACAGCCGAACACTGAAGCTTTCTTT.